A single T cell receptor beta chain is shown here with its context. As yet, its antigen is unknown. These data come from a study of CD8 T cells in Susac syndrome. Overall study findings and caveats: The authors acknowledged that the study's TCR sequencing and HLA analysis involved relatively few individuals.

cDNA came from roughly 0.53 to 1 ug RNA primed by random hexamers. Multiplex immunoSEQ PCR targeted 54 Vbeta and 13 Jbeta TCR beta segments. Via MiXCR, TCRdb re-called the immunoSEQ multiplex PCR reads, giving one row per CDR3 protein. The sample carries approximately 160,000 distinct CDR3 sequences, roughly 95% recorded once. TCR beta sequences were obtained from blood CD8+ and CD4+ T cells. Each Susac syndrome patient had definite or probable disease by recently defined criteria. The CDR3 loop spans 12 amino acids. Trimming stripped 6 bases from V and 2 bases from J, with 6 bases between. Germline lookup yields CDR1 SGHTA and CDR2 FQGNSA.

The clonotype was recovered from a human donor with Susac syndrome. Material: CD4+ T cells from PBMCs. J is TRBJ2-3 and V is TRBV7-2, with unresolved D. Written as DNA, the CDR3 is TGTGCCAGCAGACTGGTCACAGATACGCAGTATTTT. It is translated as CASRLVTDTQYF.